The rows below give T cell receptor beta chains drawn from one sample of a study of blood T cell repertoires in COVID-19. Sequencing was performed with immunoSEQ multiplex PCR; in TCRdb, only in-frame clones are kept and a portion is missing. Of 150,000 to 200,000 clones listed, around four fifths are singletons. The material sequenced was peripheral blood. These receptors came from a woman aged 80 or older with acute or convalescent COVID-19. Each CDR3 is given with its conserved first and last residue. The D gene is left open where the match is weak. Not all rows give a size; the values are once, few, many and, for expanded clones, a class.

V	size	D	J	CDR3	DNA
TRBV2	-	TRBD1	TRBJ1-4	CASRSDRGNEKLFF	TGTGCCAGCAGATCGGACAGGGGTAATGAAAAACTGTTTTTT
TRBV27	once	TRBD1	TRBJ1-6	CASRPQGVSYNSPLHF	TGTGCCAGCAGACCCCAGGGGGTCTCCTATAATTCACCCCTCCACTTT
TRBV10-3	-	-	TRBJ2-2	CAGSETTNTGELFF	TGTGCCGGGTCCGAGACTACGAACACCGGGGAGCTGTTTTTT
TRBV19	-	TRBD1	TRBJ1-1	CASSAIFGQGQNTEAFF	TGTGCCAGTAGTGCCATTTTCGGACAGGGGCAAAACACTGAAGCTTTCTTT
TRBV6-5	-	TRBD2	TRBJ2-1	CASSILAGSGNEQFF	TGTGCCAGCAGTATCCTAGCGGGGAGCGGCAATGAGCAGTTCTTC
TRBV27	-	TRBD1	TRBJ1-5	CASSLQGQGFQPQHF	TGTGCCAGCAGCCTACAGGGACAGGGGTTTCAGCCCCAGCATTTT
TRBV4-3	few	-	TRBJ2-4	CASSQDSRSLAKNIQYF	TGCGCCAGCAGCCAAGATAGTCGGAGTCTTGCCAAAAACATTCAGTACTTC
TRBV4-1	-	-	TRBJ2-4	CASSPRQFTAKNIQYF	TGCGCCAGCAGCCCGCGACAGTTCACCGCCAAAAACATTCAGTACTTC
TRBV30	-	-	TRBJ2-2	CAWSYTGELFF	TGTGCCTGGAGCTACACCGGGGAGCTGTTTTTT
TRBV29-1	-	-	TRBJ1-3	CSVETTAFSGNTIYF	TGCAGCGTCGAAACGACAGCTTTCTCTGGAAACACCATATATTTT
TRBV13	-	TRBD1	TRBJ2-7	CASSPPGQGSKQYF	TGTGCCAGCAGCCCTCCCGGACAGGGTAGCAAGCAGTACTTC
TRBV19	-	-	TRBJ1-5	CASSSPQNLQPQHF	TGTGCCAGTAGTAGTCCCCAGAATCTCCAGCCCCAGCATTTT
TRBV28	-	TRBD1	TRBJ2-5	CASSFKFGQGARETQYF	TGTGCCAGCAGTTTTAAGTTCGGACAGGGGGCGAGGGAGACCCAGTACTTC
TRBV7-2	-	-	TRBJ1-1	CASSLGGPNLNTEAFF	TGTGCCAGCAGCTTAGGGGGCCCAAACCTTAACACTGAAGCTTTCTTT
TRBV29-1	-	TRBD1	TRBJ1-1	CSVSPGQLNTEAFF	TGCAGCGTCAGCCCGGGACAGCTGAACACTGAAGCTTTCTTT
TRBV6-5	-	-	TRBJ2-7	CASSSSKHEQYF	TGTGCCAGCAGTTCCAGTAAACACGAGCAGTACTTC
TRBV9	-	-	TRBJ2-5	CASSVAASFQETQYF	TGTGCCAGCAGCGTAGCGGCTAGCTTCCAAGAGACCCAGTACTTC
TRBV20-1	-	-	TRBJ2-7	CSAGGNEQYF	TGCAGTGCTGGAGGTAACGAGCAGTACTTC
TRBV9	once	-	TRBJ2-2	CASSVGADSNTGELFF	TGTGCCAGCAGCGTAGGCGCGGATTCGAACACCGGGGAGCTGTTTTTT
TRBV6-5	-	-	TRBJ1-1	CASSYRGMNTEAFF	TGTGCCAGCAGTTACCGAGGCATGAACACTGAAGCTTTCTTT
TRBV15	-	-	TRBJ2-3	CATSRDRGSDTQYF	TGTGCCACCAGCAGAGATCGGGGGTCGGATACGCAGTATTTT
TRBV5-5	-	-	TRBJ1-1	CASSFLDVSEAFF	TGTGCCAGCAGCTTCCTAGACGTCAGTGAAGCTTTCTTT
TRBV28	-	-	TRBJ1-3	CASSPPGGLGNTIYF	TGTGCCAGCTCACCCCCCGGGGGGCTCGGAAACACCATATATTTT
TRBV11-2	-	-	TRBJ1-5	CASSLAGNQPQHF	TGTGCCAGCAGCTTAGCTGGCAATCAGCCCCAGCATTTT
TRBV7-2	-	-	TRBJ2-7	CASSLGPGNLNYEQYF	TGTGCCAGCAGCTTAGGCCCAGGGAACCTGAACTACGAGCAGTACTTC
TRBV2	-	-	TRBJ1-2	CASSEFERRGF	TGTGCCAGCAGTGAATTTGAGAGGAGAGGCTTC
TRBV18	-	-	TRBJ1-4	CASSRDISIEKLFF	TGTGCCAGCTCACGGGACATCTCGATTGAAAAACTGTTTTTT
TRBV19	-	-	TRBJ1-5	CASSGTGASPQHF	TGTGCCAGTAGTGGTACAGGAGCTTCGCCCCAGCATTTT
TRBV29-1	-	TRBD2	TRBJ2-2	CSVVAGGNTGELFF	TGCAGCGTTGTTGCGGGAGGTAACACCGGGGAGCTGTTTTTT
TRBV6-5	-	-	TRBJ2-2	CASSYTGFGELFF	TGTGCCAGCAGTTATACAGGGTTCGGGGAGCTGTTTTTT
TRBV7-2	-	-	TRBJ2-3	CASSLDPNAPDTQYF	TGTGCCAGCAGCTTAGACCCTAACGCCCCAGATACGCAGTATTTT
TRBV7-9	-	TRBD1	TRBJ2-5	CASSSMGGRGRQETQYF	TGTGCCAGCAGCTCTATGGGGGGCAGGGGGCGTCAAGAGACCCAGTACTTC
TRBV6-5	-	-	TRBJ2-7	CASGSTGQQSEQYF	TGTGCCAGCGGAAGTACAGGGCAGCAGTCCGAGCAGTACTTC
TRBV5-1	-	-	TRBJ2-7	CASSVRAEGSYEQYF	TGCGCCAGCTCCGTACGAGCCGAGGGCTCCTACGAGCAGTACTTC
TRBV13	-	TRBD2	TRBJ2-5	CASSTRTSGRETQYF	TGTGCCAGCAGCACTAGGACTAGCGGGAGAGAGACCCAGTACTTC
TRBV4-3	-	TRBD1	TRBJ2-5	CASSQALRTGSETQYF	TGCGCCAGCAGCCAAGCCCTCAGGACAGGGTCGGAGACCCAGTACTTC
TRBV5-6	-	TRBD1	TRBJ1-4	CASGTGFATNEKLFF	TGTGCCAGCGGGACAGGGTTTGCGACTAATGAAAAACTGTTTTTT
TRBV29-1	once	TRBD1	TRBJ1-1	CSVRTGNTEAFF	TGCAGCGTTCGGACAGGGAACACTGAAGCTTTCTTT
TRBV10-3	once	TRBD2	TRBJ2-1	CAISEPSSGSDNEQFF	TGTGCCATCAGTGAGCCTTCTAGCGGGAGTGACAATGAGCAGTTCTTC
TRBV5-1	once	-	TRBJ2-5	CASSPWGQRETQYF	TGCGCCAGCAGCCCCTGGGGCCAACGAGAGACCCAGTACTTC
TRBV6-1	-	TRBD1	TRBJ1-5	CASSEMLGGQGPDSNQPQHF	TGTGCCAGCAGTGAAATGTTAGGGGGACAGGGGCCAGATAGCAATCAGCCCCAGCATTTT
TRBV29-1	-	-	TRBJ2-7	CSTRTATGEQYF	TGCAGCACAAGGACAGCAACCGGCGAGCAGTACTTC
TRBV19	-	-	TRBJ2-3	CASRNGGTDTQYF	TGTGCCAGTAGAAATGGAGGCACAGATACGCAGTATTTT
TRBV4-1	-	TRBD1	TRBJ2-2	CASSPLPGQGASGELFF	TGCGCCAGCAGCCCTCTTCCGGGACAGGGGGCCTCCGGGGAGCTGTTTTTT
TRBV18	-	-	TRBJ1-5	CASSPDSSNQPQHF	TGTGCCAGCTCACCAGACAGTAGCAATCAGCCCCAGCATTTT
TRBV4-1	few	-	TRBJ1-1	CASSQESRTPGGAFF	TGCGCCAGCAGCCAAGAAAGTCGGACGCCCGGAGGAGCTTTCTTT
TRBV2	-	-	TRBJ2-3	CASSPPGVDTQYF	TGTGCCAGCAGCCCTCCCGGGGTGGATACGCAGTATTTT
TRBV14	-	-	TRBJ1-2	CASSQRLQGNGYTF	TGTGCCAGCAGCCAACGGTTGCAGGGTAATGGCTACACCTTC
TRBV18	few	TRBD1	TRBJ2-3	CASSLLQGSTDTQYF	TGTGCCAGCTCACTGTTACAGGGGTCGACAGATACGCAGTATTTT